What follows are 25 T cell receptor beta chains derived from one specimen sequenced in a study of OX40 agonist ivuxolimab in advanced cancers. Method: immunoSEQ multiplex PCR; TCRdb's copy keeps in-frame clones and lacks some. The table records tens of thousands of clones, approximately 86% of them present only once. The sample here was CD4+ or CD8+ T cells sorted from blood, taken in a trial of the OX40 agonist ivuxolimab. The origin of the receptors is an adult with an advanced solid tumor such as melanoma, head and neck, liver or kidney cancer.

The chain recombines TRBV30 with TRBJ2-2, with 10 bases aligning to TRBD2. The germline CDR1 and CDR2 sequences are GTSNPN and SVGIG (reference sequence). CDR3 length equals 15 residues. The trim removed 3 bases at V and 5 bases at J, leaving 6 bases unmatched. The CDR3 DNA reads TGTGCCTGGAGGATTAAGCGGGAGGGAACCGGGGAGCTGTTTTTT. Protein: CAWRIKREGTGELFF.

This chain uses TRBV27 with TRBJ2-1; 12 bases line up with TRBD2. The CDR3 runs 15 residues. The trim removed 6 bases at V and 4 bases at J, leaving 4 bases unmatched. CDR1 and CDR2 from the germline V gene are MNHEY and SMNVEV (reference sequence). CDR3 region: CASRLLAGGYNEQFF. In nucleotides, the CDR3 is TGTGCCAGCAGACTACTAGCGGGGGGATACAATGAGCAGTTCTTC.

V usage is TRBV19 and J usage is TRBJ2-1; D is possibly TRBD2 (6 bases). CDR1 and CDR2 (germline): LNHDA, SQIVND (reference sequence). V was trimmed by 3 bases and J by 6 bases, leaving 18 bases between them. This CDR3 comprises 16 residues. The CDR3 DNA sequence: TGTGCCAGTAGTATTCATGGGGAGGTGGTCCCCAATGAGCAGTTCTTC. Amino acid sequence: CASSIHGEVVPNEQFF.

The V and J genes are TRBV6-1 and TRBJ1-2; 10 bases align to TRBD1. V lost 6 bases, J lost 5 bases, and 6 bases stayed unmatched. The CDR3 is 14 residues long. Germline V gives CDR1 MNHNS, CDR2 SASEGT. CDR3 DNA: TGTGCCAGCAGGCAGGACAGGGGGTTTTATGGCTACACCTTC. Translated: CASRQDRGFYGYTF.

The V gene is TRBV5-4, the J gene TRBJ2-2; D unclear. The ends were cut back, 6 bases at V and 2 bases at J, with 2 bases in the middle. The germline gives CDR1 SGHNT, CDR2 YYREEE (reference sequence). This CDR3 spans 11 amino acids. The CDR3 is CASTNTGELFF. DNA for the CDR3: TGTGCCAGCACCAACACCGGGGAGCTGTTTTTT.

J is TRBJ2-2 and V is TRBV21-1; TRBD1, the D gene given by the table, was not confirmed from the DNA. TRBV21-1 is a pseudogene. This CDR3 has 17 residues. The CDR3 protein is CASSRTSGHQNTGELFF. The CDR3 DNA sequence: TGTGCCAGCAGCAGGACCTCGGGACACCAGAACACCGGGGAGCTGTTTTTT.

This chain uses TRBV6-1 with TRBJ1-3; D may be TRBD1 (5 bases). The CDR3 is 14 amino acids. Per the germline V gene, CDR1 is MNHNS and CDR2 is SASEGT. The V gene lost 3 bases and the J gene lost 4 bases, with 10 bases spanning the gap. The CDR3 reads CASSEPGRGNTIYF. The CDR3 DNA reads TGTGCCAGCAGTGAGCCAGGGCGAGGAAACACCATATATTTT.

V gene TRBV6-1 combines with J gene TRBJ2-5, with no clear D. Per the germline V gene, CDR1 is MNHNS and CDR2 is SASEGT. CDR3 size: 13 residues. V was shortened by 5 bases and J by 2 bases, with 9 bases between the two germline ends. This CDR3 reads CASSWEGQETQYF. In DNA form, the CDR3 reads TGTGCCAGCAGTTGGGAAGGTCAAGAGACCCAGTACTTC.

V gene TRBV29-1 combines with J gene TRBJ2-5; a possible D gene is TRBD1 (6 bases). Germline values: CDR1 SQVTM, CDR2 ANQGSEA. The CDR3 has 13 amino acids. V was cut by 2 bases and J by 2 bases, with 9 bases left in between. The chain's CDR3 is CSVENQGQETQYF. The DNA of the CDR3 is TGCAGCGTTGAAAACCAGGGGCAAGAGACCCAGTACTTC.

This clone was seen once. The V gene is TRBV5-4, the J gene TRBJ1-1; 12 bases are a match to TRBD1. CDR3 size: 17 residues. Germline assignment: CDR1 SGHNT and CDR2 YYREEE (reference sequence). V was clipped by 3 bases and J by 0 bases; unmatched bases: 6. The CDR3 here is CASSSAGTGGLNTEAFF. The DNA for the CDR3 is TGTGCCAGCAGCTCCGCCGGGACAGGGGGCTTGAACACTGAAGCTTTCTTT.

The gene calls are TRBV7-3 and TRBJ2-5; 9 nucleotides align to TRBD2. Germline CDR1 reads SGHTA; CDR2 reads FQGTGA. The CDR3 sequence is 17 residues long. V shed 0 bases, J shed 4 bases, and the junction held 9 bases outside the gene matches. The chain's CDR3 is CASSLTLAGEGSETQYF. DNA for the CDR3: TGTGCCAGCAGCTTAACGTTAGCGGGAGAGGGTTCAGAGACCCAGTACTTC.

The chain links TRBV5-6 to TRBJ2-3; D unresolved. V was shortened by 0 bases and J by 4 bases, with 12 bases between the two germline ends. The CDR3 is made up of 15 amino acids. Germline CDR1 reads SGHDT; CDR2 reads YYEEEE. The CDR3 here is CASSLGGSNSDTQYF. The CDR3 nucleotides read TGTGCCAGCAGCTTGGGTGGCAGCAATTCAGATACGCAGTATTTT.

The chain combines TRBV18 with TRBJ1-2; a weak D match, TRBD1 (6 bases). The CDR3 spans 12 residues. V lost 4 bases, J lost 5 bases, and 8 bases lay in between. Germline CDR1 and CDR2: KGHSH and LQKENI. CDR3 loop: CASSLGQYGYTF. CDR3 nucleotides: TGTGCCAGCTCACTTGGACAGTATGGCTACACCTTC.

This clone came up a few times. The rearrangement links TRBV7-2 to TRBJ1-1; D remains unclear. Looked up from germline, CDR1 is SGHTA and CDR2 is FQGNSA. The CDR3 length is 14 residues. Trimming left V 1 base short and J 3 bases short, with 9 bases between. The CDR3 DNA reads as TGTGCCAGCAGCTTAGTTTGGGCAGACACTGAAGCTTTCTTT. This encodes CASSLVWADTEAFF. Variable domain in full (rest from reference TRBV7-2 and TRBJ1-1): GAGVSQSPSNKVTEKGKDVELRCDPISGHTALYWYRQSLGQGLEFLIYFQGNSAPDKSGLPSDRFSAERTGGSVSTLTIQRTQQEDSAVYLCASSLVWADTEAFFGQGTRLTVV.

A few counts support this clone. This chain uses TRBV5-4 with TRBJ1-1; D gene unclear. The CDR3 covers 15 residues. V dropped 0 bases and J dropped 1 base, with 10 bases sitting between them. Germline V lookup: CDR1 SGHNT, CDR2 YYREEE (reference sequence). CDR3 sequence: CASSLGWTQNTEAFF. The CDR3 DNA reads TGTGCCAGCAGCTTGGGGTGGACCCAGAACACTGAAGCTTTCTTT.

V is TRBV28 and J is TRBJ2-7, with 10 bases fitting TRBD2. The CDR3 spans 15 residues. Trimming cost V 8 bases and J 1 base; bases outside gene matches: 8. Germline V gene sequence: CDR1 MDHEN, CDR2 SYDVKM. The CDR3: CASAVAGGSSYEQYF. The DNA for the CDR3 is TGTGCCAGCGCAGTAGCGGGAGGTTCGTCCTACGAGCAGTACTTC.

The J gene is TRBJ2-3, the V gene TRBV19; 7 bases are shared with TRBD2. The ends lost 6 bases at V and 2 bases at J; junction bases unmatched: 11. CDR1 and CDR2 (germline): LNHDA, SQIVND (reference sequence). CDR3 length: 16 residues. CDR3 region: CASRSGESGATDTQYF. The CDR3 DNA sequence: TGTGCCAGTAGGAGCGGGGAGAGCGGGGCCACAGATACGCAGTATTTT.

The chain links TRBV6-1 to TRBJ1-4; D gene uncertain. Trimming took off 1 base at V and 0 bases at J, with 6 bases between the two ends. Germline V gives CDR1 MNHNS, CDR2 SASEGT. The CDR3 length is 15 residues. CDR3 loop: CASSEVWATNEKLFF. CDR3 DNA sequence: TGTGCCAGCAGTGAAGTATGGGCAACTAATGAAAAACTGTTTTTT.

This chain uses TRBV6-5 with TRBJ1-1; D unclear. Germline CDR1 is MNHEY and CDR2 is SVGAGI. This CDR3 contains 13 residues. Trimming left V 6 bases short and J 1 base short, with 9 bases between. CDR3 bases: TGTGCCAGCAGGGACCGACAGAACACTGAAGCTTTCTTT. It specifies CASRDRQNTEAFF.

This clone was found a few times. This rearrangement joins TRBV7-2 to TRBJ1-2; a weak D match, TRBD1 (6 bases). The CDR3 consists of 14 residues. Germline V CDR1 and CDR2: SGHTA, FQGNSA. V lost 5 bases and J lost 5, with 15 bases in between. CDR3 residues: CASSISQTGYGYTF. Here the CDR3 DNA reads TGTGCCAGCAGCATTAGCCAGACAGGATATGGCTACACCTTC.

The chain recombines TRBV7-9 with TRBJ2-3, with D unclear. V lost 3 bases, J lost 0 bases, and 7 bases lay in between. The CDR3 contains 14 residues. Looked up from germline, CDR1 is SEHNR and CDR2 is FQNEAQ (reference sequence). Here the CDR3 reads CASSLRSSTDTQYF. The CDR3 nucleotides are TGTGCCAGCAGCTTGCGGAGTAGCACAGATACGCAGTATTTT. Looking up the rest from reference TRBV7-9 and TRBJ2-3 gives the full variable domain: DTGVSQNPRHKITKRGQNVTFRCDPISEHNRLYWYRQTLGQGPEFLTYFQNEAQLEKSRLLSDRFSAERPKGSFSTLEIQRTEQGDSAMYLCASSLRSSTDTQYFGPGTRLTVL.

The genes are TRBV19 and TRBJ2-1; weak D call: TRBD2 (7 bases). CDR3 length: 14 residues. CDR1 LNHDA and CDR2 SQIVND come from the germline V gene (reference sequence). V was cut by 6 bases and J by 7 bases, with 16 bases left in between. CDR3 sequence: CASRTRGAGNEQFF. The CDR3 DNA reads as TGTGCCAGTAGAACCCGGGGGGCCGGAAATGAGCAGTTCTTC.

The chain combines TRBV7-2 with TRBJ1-1; 10 bases line up with TRBD1. Germline assignment: CDR1 SGHTA and CDR2 FQGNSA. The CDR3 totals 13 residues. J was trimmed by 6 bases and V by 5 bases; bases with no gene match: 3. The CDR3 spells CASSRDRGSEAFF. In DNA, the CDR3 is TGTGCCAGCAGCAGGGACAGGGGTTCTGAAGCTTTCTTT.

The chain uses TRBV2 and TRBJ1-4, with 7 bases identical to TRBD1. Germline V lookup: CDR1 SNHLY, CDR2 FYNNEI. The CDR3 loop spans 15 amino acids. The trim removed 8 bases at V and 7 bases at J, leaving 13 bases unmatched. CDR3 loop: CASGTELLGGEKLFF. The CDR3 nucleotides read TGTGCCAGCGGGACAGAGCTTCTAGGGGGTGAAAAACTGTTTTTT. The full variable domain, completed using reference TRBV2 and TRBJ1-4, is EPEVTQTPSHQVTQMGQEVILRCVPISNHLYFYWYRQILGQKVEFLVSFYNNEISEKSEIFDDQFSVERPDGSNFTLKIRSTKLEDSAMYFCASGTELLGGEKLFFGSGTQLSVL.

This chain uses TRBV10-3 with TRBJ1-6, with D possibly matching TRBD1 (5 bases). This CDR3 is 22 amino acids long. The germline CDR1 and CDR2 sequences are ENHRY and SYGVKD. V was trimmed by 1 base and J by 6 bases, leaving 31 bases between them. CDR3 region: CAISELVPVFGLPKRGNSPLHF. CDR3 in DNA: TGTGCCATCAGTGAGTTAGTTCCCGTGTTCGGTCTTCCGAAAAGGGGTAATTCACCCCTCCACTTT.